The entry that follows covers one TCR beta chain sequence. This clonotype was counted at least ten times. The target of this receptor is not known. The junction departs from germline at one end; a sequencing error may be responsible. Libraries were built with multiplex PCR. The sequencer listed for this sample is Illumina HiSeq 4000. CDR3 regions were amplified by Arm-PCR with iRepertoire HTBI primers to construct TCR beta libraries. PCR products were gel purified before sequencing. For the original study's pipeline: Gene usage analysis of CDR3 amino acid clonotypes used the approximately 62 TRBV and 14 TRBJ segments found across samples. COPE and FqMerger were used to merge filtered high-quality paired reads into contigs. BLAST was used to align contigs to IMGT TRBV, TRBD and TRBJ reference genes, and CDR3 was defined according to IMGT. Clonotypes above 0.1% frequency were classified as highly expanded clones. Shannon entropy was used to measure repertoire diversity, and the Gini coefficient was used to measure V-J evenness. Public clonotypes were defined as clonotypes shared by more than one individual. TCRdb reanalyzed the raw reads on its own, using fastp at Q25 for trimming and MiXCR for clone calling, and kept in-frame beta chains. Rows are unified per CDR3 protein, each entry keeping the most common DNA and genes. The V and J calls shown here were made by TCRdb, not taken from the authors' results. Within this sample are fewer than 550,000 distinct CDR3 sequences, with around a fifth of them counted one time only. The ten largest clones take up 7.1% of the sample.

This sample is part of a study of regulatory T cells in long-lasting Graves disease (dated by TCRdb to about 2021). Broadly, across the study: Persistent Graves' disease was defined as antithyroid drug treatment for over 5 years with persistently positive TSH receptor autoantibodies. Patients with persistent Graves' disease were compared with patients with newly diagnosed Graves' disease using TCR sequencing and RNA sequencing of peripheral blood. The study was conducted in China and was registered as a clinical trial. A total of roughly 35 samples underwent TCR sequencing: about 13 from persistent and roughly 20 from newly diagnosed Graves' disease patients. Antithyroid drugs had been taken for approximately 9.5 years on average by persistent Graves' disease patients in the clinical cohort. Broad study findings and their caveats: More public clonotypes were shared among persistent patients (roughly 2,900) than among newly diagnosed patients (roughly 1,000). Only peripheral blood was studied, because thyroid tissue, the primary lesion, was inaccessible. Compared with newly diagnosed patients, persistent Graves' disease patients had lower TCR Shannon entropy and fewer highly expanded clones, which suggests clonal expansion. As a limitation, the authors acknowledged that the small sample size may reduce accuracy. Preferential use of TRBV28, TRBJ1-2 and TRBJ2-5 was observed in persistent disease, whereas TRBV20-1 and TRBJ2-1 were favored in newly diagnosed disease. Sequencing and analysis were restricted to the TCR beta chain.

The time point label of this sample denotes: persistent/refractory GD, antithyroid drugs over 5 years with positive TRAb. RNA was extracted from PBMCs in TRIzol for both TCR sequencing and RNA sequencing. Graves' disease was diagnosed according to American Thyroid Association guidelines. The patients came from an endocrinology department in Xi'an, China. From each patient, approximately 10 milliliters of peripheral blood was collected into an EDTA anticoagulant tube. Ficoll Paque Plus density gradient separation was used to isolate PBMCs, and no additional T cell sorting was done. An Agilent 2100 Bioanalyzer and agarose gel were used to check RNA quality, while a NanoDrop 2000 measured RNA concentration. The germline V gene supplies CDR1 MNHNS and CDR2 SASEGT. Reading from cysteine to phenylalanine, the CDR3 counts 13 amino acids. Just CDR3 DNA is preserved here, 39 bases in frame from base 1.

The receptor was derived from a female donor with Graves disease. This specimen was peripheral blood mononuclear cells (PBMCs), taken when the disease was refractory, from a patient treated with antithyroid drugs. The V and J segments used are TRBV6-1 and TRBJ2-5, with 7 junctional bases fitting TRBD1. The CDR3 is CASTADRREPQYF. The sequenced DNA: TGTGCCAGCACTGCGGACAGGAGAGAGCCCCAGTACTTC.